These 8 T cell receptor beta chains share one sample of origin, sequenced in a study of CXCR3-negative and CXCR3-positive naive CD8 T cells. The method, 5' RACE with UMI labels, was used to prepare the TRB cDNA libraries. No DNA is given; TCRdb re-called the 5' RACE reads and lists each CDR3 protein once. The repertoire table contains approximately 52,000 distinct CDR3 sequences. Sequencing was performed on memory CD8+ T cells from blood. These receptor sequences come from a human donor in good health. Some clones in this sample may be carry-over from other donors' samples.

This rearrangement joins TRBV4-1 to TRBJ2-7. Germline V gives CDR1 MGHRA, CDR2 YSYEKL. This CDR3 has 13 residues. The CDR3 sequence is CASSQGWDYEQYF.

The chain carries TRBV20-1 and TRBJ2-2. This CDR3 comprises 13 residues. In germline, CDR1 is DFQATT, CDR2 SNEGSKA (reference sequence). The CDR3 region is CSADASGTGELFF.

J is TRBJ2-5 and V is TRBV28; TCRdb's assignment of TRBD2 cannot be checked, as there is no DNA. Per the germline V gene, CDR1 is MDHEN and CDR2 is SYDVKM. CDR3 length equals 14 residues. The CDR3 spells CASSRPGPLETQYF.

The gene calls are TRBV7-6 and TRBJ2-7; TCRdb designates TRBD1, a call that cannot be tested without DNA. This CDR3 region has 16 residues. Germline V gene data show CDR1 as SGHVS and CDR2 as FNYEAQ. This chain's CDR3 is CASSLGVGLISYEQYF.

The chain has TRBV12-3 or TRBV12-4 and TRBJ2-1; without DNA, the TCRdb call of TRBD1 cannot be checked. CDR3 length: 13 residues. CDR3 residues: CASSTGVKDEQFF.

The chain recombines TRBV20-1 with TRBJ2-7; TCRdb picks TRBD1, but there is no DNA to check that call. From germline, CDR1 is DFQATT and CDR2 SNEGSKA (reference sequence). The CDR3 consists of 16 residues. This chain's CDR3 is CSARDFGGADSYEQYF.

The V call is TRBV12-3 or TRBV12-4, the J call TRBJ1-2; the TCRdb call, TRBD1, lacks DNA for checking. The CDR3 has 14 residues. CDR3: CASSLGGGADGYTF.

The rearrangement links TRBV15 to TRBJ2-7; with no DNA, the TCRdb D assignment of TRBD1 cannot be verified. Germline loops: CDR1 LNHNV, CDR2 YYDKDF (reference sequence). The CDR3 totals 14 residues. The CDR3 region is CATSARSGFNEQYF.